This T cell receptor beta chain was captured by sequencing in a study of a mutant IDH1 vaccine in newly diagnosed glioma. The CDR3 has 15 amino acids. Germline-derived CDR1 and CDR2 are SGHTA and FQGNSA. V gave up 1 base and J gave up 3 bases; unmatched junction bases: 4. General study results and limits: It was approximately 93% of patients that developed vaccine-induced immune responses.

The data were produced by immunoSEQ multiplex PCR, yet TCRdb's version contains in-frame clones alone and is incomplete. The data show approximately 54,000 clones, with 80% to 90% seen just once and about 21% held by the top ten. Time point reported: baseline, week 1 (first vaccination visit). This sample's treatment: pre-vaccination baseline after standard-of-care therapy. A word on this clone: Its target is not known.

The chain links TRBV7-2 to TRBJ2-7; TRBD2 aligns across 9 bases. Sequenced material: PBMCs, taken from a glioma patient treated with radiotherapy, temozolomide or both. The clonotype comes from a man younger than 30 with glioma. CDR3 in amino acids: CASSLVVSGGYEQYF. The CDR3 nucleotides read TGTGCCAGCAGCTTAGTAGTTAGCGGGGGCTACGAGCAGTACTTC.